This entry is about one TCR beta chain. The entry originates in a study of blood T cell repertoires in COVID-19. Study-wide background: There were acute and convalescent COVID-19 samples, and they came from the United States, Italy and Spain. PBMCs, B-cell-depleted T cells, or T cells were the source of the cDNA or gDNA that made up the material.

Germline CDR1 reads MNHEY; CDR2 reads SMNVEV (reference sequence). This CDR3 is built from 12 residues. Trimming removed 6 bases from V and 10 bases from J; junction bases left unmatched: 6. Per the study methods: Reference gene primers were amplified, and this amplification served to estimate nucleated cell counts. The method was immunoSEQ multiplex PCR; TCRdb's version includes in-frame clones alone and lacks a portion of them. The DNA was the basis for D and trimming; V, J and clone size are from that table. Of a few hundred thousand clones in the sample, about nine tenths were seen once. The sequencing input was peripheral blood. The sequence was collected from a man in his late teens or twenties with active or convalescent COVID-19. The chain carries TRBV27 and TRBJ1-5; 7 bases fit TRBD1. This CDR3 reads CASSPQGGPQHF. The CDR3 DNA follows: TGTGCCAGCAGCCCCCAGGGGGGCCCCCAGCATTTT.